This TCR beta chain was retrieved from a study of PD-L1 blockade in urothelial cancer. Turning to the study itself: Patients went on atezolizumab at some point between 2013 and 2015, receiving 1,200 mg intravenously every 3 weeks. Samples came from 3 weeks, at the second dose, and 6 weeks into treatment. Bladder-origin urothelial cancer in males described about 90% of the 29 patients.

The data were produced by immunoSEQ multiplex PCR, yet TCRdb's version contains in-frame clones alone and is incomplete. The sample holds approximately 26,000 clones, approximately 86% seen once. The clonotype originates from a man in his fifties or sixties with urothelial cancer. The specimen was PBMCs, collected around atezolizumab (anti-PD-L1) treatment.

The DNA for the CDR3 is TGTGCCTGGCTAGGGGGCAGCCCGTTACAGTTCTTC. Protein: CAWLGGSPLQFF. This chain connects TRBV30 to TRBJ2-1; 7 bases align to TRBD1. This CDR3 is built from 12 residues. V trimming: 5 bases; J trimming: 13 bases; junction bases outside the gene matches: 11. Germline CDR1 and CDR2: GTSNPN and SVGIG (reference sequence).